This T cell receptor beta chain came from a study of OX40 agonist ivuxolimab in advanced cancers. Study summary: Under the entry rules, prior anti-PD-1, anti-PD-L1 or anti-CTLA-4 therapy was allowed, and around 36% had some.

Sampling of blood occurred at baseline, cycle 4 day 1, and cycle 7 day 1. Notes on this clone: Its antigen is currently unknown.

General study findings and limits: Some of the lowest clonal expansion was seen in partial responders at 0.1-3.0 mg/kg.

Sequencing used immunoSEQ multiplex PCR; TCRdb keeps in-frame clones, though not all of them. The data contain fewer than 85,000 clones, around 85% of them singletons. The CDR3 consists of 13 residues. V was pared by 6 bases and J by 0 bases, with 5 bases between. Germline CDR1 MDHEN, CDR2 SYDVKM. The genes are TRBV28 and TRBJ2-2; the D is unclear. The sequence derives from an adult with an advanced solid tumor such as melanoma, head and neck, liver or kidney cancer. Sequences were derived from CD4+ or CD8+ T cells sorted from blood, sampled in a trial of the OX40 agonist ivuxolimab. The chain's CDR3 is CASSSANTGELFF. CDR3 coding DNA: TGTGCCAGCAGCAGCGCGAACACCGGGGAGCTGTTTTTT.